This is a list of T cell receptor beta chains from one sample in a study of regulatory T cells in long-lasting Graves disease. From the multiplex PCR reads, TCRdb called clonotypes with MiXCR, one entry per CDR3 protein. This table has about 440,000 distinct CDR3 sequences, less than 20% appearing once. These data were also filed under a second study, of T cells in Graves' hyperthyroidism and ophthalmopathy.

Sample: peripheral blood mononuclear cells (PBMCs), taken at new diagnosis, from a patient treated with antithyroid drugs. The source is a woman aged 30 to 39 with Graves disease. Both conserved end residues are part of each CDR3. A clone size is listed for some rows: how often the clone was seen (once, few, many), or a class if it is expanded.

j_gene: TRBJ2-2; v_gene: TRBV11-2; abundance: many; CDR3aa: CASGLAGGIGELFF
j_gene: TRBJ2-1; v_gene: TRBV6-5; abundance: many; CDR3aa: CASSYRDRGSYNEQFF
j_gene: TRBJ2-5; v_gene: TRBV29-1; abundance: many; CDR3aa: CSARDRGLERQETQYF
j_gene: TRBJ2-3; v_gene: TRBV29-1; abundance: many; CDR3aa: CSVEGYGGGTDTQYF
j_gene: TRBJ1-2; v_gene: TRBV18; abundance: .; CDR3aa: CASSPLSGDTSNYGYTF
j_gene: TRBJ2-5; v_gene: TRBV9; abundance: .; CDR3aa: CASSADVKGRGTQYF
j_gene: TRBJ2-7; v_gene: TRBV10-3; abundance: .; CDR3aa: CAISGRGVSSYEQYF
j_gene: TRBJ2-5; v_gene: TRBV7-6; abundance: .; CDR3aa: CASSFGFLGQGEETQYF
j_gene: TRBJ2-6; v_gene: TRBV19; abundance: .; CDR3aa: CASSIPAITSGANVLTF
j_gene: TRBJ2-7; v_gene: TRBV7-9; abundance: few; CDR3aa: CASSSTGQGEQYF
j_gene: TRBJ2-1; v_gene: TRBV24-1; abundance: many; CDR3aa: CATSNGASGQAGEFF
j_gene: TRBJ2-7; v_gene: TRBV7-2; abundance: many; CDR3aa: CASSYGLAGVNEQYF
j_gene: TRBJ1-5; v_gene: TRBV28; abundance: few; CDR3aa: CASSLSTGRNQPQHF
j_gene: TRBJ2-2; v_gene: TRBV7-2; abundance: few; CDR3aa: CASSLVIEWTGELFF
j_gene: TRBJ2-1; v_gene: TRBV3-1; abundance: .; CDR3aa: CASSLGDNDQFF
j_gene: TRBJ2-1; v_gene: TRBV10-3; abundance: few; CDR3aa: CAIKSGTGGPNEQFF